This is a list of T cell receptor beta chains from one sample in a study of beta chain features in type 1 diabetes. TCRdb's table, derived via immunoSEQ multiplex PCR, lists solely in-frame clones and lacks some. Among 100,000 to 150,000 clones, around a sixth were seen once, and the ten largest hold 2.6%. Sequencing was carried out using central memory CD4+ T cells from blood. These receptors were obtained from a man aged 18-30 years with type 1 diabetes. The CDR3 runs from the conserved cysteine through the conserved F or W.

v_call cdr3_aa
TRBV27 CASRPGQGKKRYGYTF
TRBV7-2 CASSLAGTGAYEQFF
TRBV18 CASSPQGLYGYTF
TRBV6-4 CASSVDGGTDTQYF
TRBV29-1 CSVAGKAGALPDTQYF
TRBV7-6 CASSFGLAGGETQYF
TRBV7-8 CASSLDPRGLPDTQYF
TRBV23-1 CASSQRFGAGNTEAFF
TRBV30 CAWNRGTEAFF
TRBV14 CASSFNRGGKETQYF
TRBV5-1 CASSSGTSGNSRSYEQYF
TRBV29-1 CSVGGVGRTEAFF
TRBV19 CASSNTLAAEQYF
TRBV30 CAWSVEVSSGAQFF
TRBV7-2 CASSLGGRGVETQYF
TRBV2 CASRLILYNEQFF
TRBV29-1 CSGGGDTEAFF
TRBV2 CASSERGSNSPLHF
TRBV7-2 CASSPGTANTEAFF
TRBV20-1 CSAGLYNEQFF
TRBV9 CASSVDGGTETQYF
TRBV5-1 CASSREWDTDTQYF
TRBV29-1 CSATEGMNTEAFF
TRBV7-2 CASSLNFQETQYF
TRBV6-1 CASSTSGSSYEQYF
TRBV2 CASRQAGAYNEQFF
TRBV6-5 CASSYSQGYYGYTF
TRBV2 CATNPGTNIQYF
TRBV7-2 CASSPAAPGTDTQYF
TRBV29-1 CSVRTGQGGYTF
TRBV7-2 CASSSDPSGANVLTF
TRBV5-1 CASSPSAAYEQYF